The 15 T cell receptor beta chains below all came from one sample that was sequenced in a study of vaccination and CD4 T cells after COVID-19. Noted treatment: roughly ten-day PBMC culture with coronavirus spike peptide pools or control peptides (ViraFEST assay). The Oncomine TCR Beta short-read assay was applied to DNA of cultured CD4+ T cells. Each CDR3 protein gets one entry after TCRdb re-called the PCR reads with MiXCR. The sample consists of more than 15,000 distinct CDR3 sequences, around 44% of them appearing once. Antigens for these TCRs are unknown. The sample here was CD4+ T cells from blood, cultured in vitro, taken before SARS-CoV-2 vaccination. These receptor sequences come from a human donor who had recovered from COVID-19.

This clonotype was seen a single time. Here the CDR3 reads CASTRTGRSLDEQFF. The CDR3 DNA follows: TGCGCCAGCACAAGAACGGGCAGGTCTCTCGATGAGCAGTTCTTC. J is TRBJ2-1 and V is TRBV10-2; D remains unclear. The CDR3 consists of 15 residues. V was pared by 7 bases and J by 8 bases, with 21 bases between. CDR1 and CDR2 (germline): WSHSY, SAAADI.

This clonotype has a handful of counts. The V gene is TRBV10-3, the J gene TRBJ2-6; 7 nucleotides match TRBD1. This CDR3 comprises 15 residues. Trimming cost V 10 bases and J 0 bases; bases outside gene matches: 6. Germline CDR1 reads ENHRY; CDR2 reads SYGVKD. In nucleotides, the CDR3 is TGTGCCACAAGGGACAGCTCCTCTGGGGCCAACGTCCTGACTTTC. It is translated as CATRDSSSGANVLTF.

V is TRBV6-1 and J is TRBJ1-5, with 10 positions matching TRBD1. The CDR3 loop spans 16 amino acids. CDR1 is MNHNS and CDR2 is SASEGT in the germline V gene. Germline trimming cut 6 bases from V and 11 bases from J; bases unmatched to any gene: 16. The CDR3 DNA is TGTGCCAGCAGGGACCTCCTGGGGACAGGGGTCCAATCCCAGCATTTT. It specifies CASRDLLGTGVQSQHF.

The chain has TRBV6-1 and TRBJ2-2; D might be TRBD2 (6 bases). CDR1 is MNHNS and CDR2 is SASEGT in the germline V gene. Trimming removed 5 bases at V and 2 bases at J, with 18 bases between. The CDR3 sequence is 17 residues long. The DNA for the CDR3 is TGTGCCAGCAGTCCCGTAGGGCTGGGAGGCAACACCGGGGAGCTGTTTTTT. This gives the protein CASSPVGLGGNTGELFF.

The chain has TRBV19 and TRBJ1-1, with no clear D. Trimming cost V 1 base and J 0 bases, with 9 bases left between them. Germline V gives CDR1 LNHDA, CDR2 SQIVND (reference sequence). The CDR3 spans 15 residues. CDR3 DNA: TGTGCCAGTAGTATAGGTGAAAGATTGAACACTGAAGCTTTCTTT. Translation gives CASSIGERLNTEAFF.

The chain is built from TRBV29-1 and TRBJ1-3; 7 bases map to TRBD1. Germline V lookup: CDR1 SQVTM, CDR2 ANQGSEA. This CDR3 is 15 amino acids long. The trim removed 7 bases at V and 3 bases at J, leaving 12 bases unmatched. Here the CDR3 reads CSALGGALDGNTIYF. The CDR3 coding sequence is TGCAGCGCGTTAGGGGGCGCCTTAGATGGAAACACCATATATTTT.

This clonotype is labeled as medium-sized (0.01 to 0.1%). V gene TRBV11-2 combines with J gene TRBJ1-6; D is perhaps TRBD1 (5 bases). Germline CDR1 is SGHAT and CDR2 is FQNNGV. The CDR3 runs to 14 residues. Trimming removed 5 bases at V and 6 bases at J, with 11 bases between. The CDR3: CASSPQVPNSPLHF. The CDR3 nucleotides read TGTGCCAGCAGCCCACAGGTCCCTAATTCACCCCTCCACTTT.

V gene TRBV7-9 combines with J gene TRBJ2-3, with D perhaps given as TRBD1 or TRBD2 (6 bases each). The germline CDR1 and CDR2 sequences are SEHNR and FQNEAQ (reference sequence). This CDR3 has 16 amino acids. V dropped 1 base and J dropped 6 bases, with 17 bases sitting between them. The CDR3 loop is CASSLGGAPLGDTQYF. The CDR3 bases are TGTGCCAGCAGCTTAGGGGGGGCTCCTTTGGGGGATACGCAGTATTTT.

This clonotype was detected only a few times. This chain uses TRBV7-6 with TRBJ1-2; the match to TRBD1 covers 8 bases. The CDR3 covers 13 residues. Per the germline V gene, CDR1 is SGHVS and CDR2 is FNYEAQ. Germline trimming cut 6 bases from V and 4 bases from J; bases unmatched to any gene: 4. The CDR3 spells CASSIGTGYGYTF. DNA of the CDR3: TGTGCCAGCAGTATTGGGACAGGCTATGGCTACACCTTC.

This clonotype was observed a few times. For the CDR3, the DNA is TGTGCCAGCAGCCCCCTGAGTGGTAATCAGCCCCAGCATTTT. This sequence encodes CASSPLSGNQPQHF. The chain combines TRBV11-2 with TRBJ1-5, with D unresolved. The germline V and J ends were trimmed by 5 bases and 4 bases, with 12 bases remaining between them. Germline V CDR1 and CDR2: SGHAT, FQNNGV. This CDR3 has 14 amino acids.

The chain recombines TRBV5-6 with TRBJ2-5; tentatively, D is TRBD1 (5 bases). V was trimmed by 4 bases and J by 5 bases, leaving 21 bases between them. The germline CDR1 and CDR2 sequences are SGHDT and YYEEEE. This CDR3 is 16 amino acids long. The CDR3 DNA follows: TGTGCCAGCAGCCTCCTATACCAGGGTTTGAGGGAGACCCAGTACTTC. Protein: CASSLLYQGLRETQYF.

This clonotype has a handful of counts. V and J are TRBV7-9 and TRBJ2-7; D is undetermined. Trimming stripped 5 bases from V and 6 bases from J, with 8 bases between. The CDR3 contains 11 residues. The germline V gene has CDR1 SEHNR and CDR2 FQNEAQ (reference sequence). The chain's CDR3 is CASSIVGEQYF. The DNA for the CDR3 is TGTGCCAGCAGCATAGTCGGCGAGCAGTACTTC.

The chain uses TRBV12-3 or TRBV12-4 and TRBJ2-6; the D gene is possibly TRBD1 (6 bases). The CDR3 is made up of 18 amino acids. V was cut by 3 bases and J by 0 bases, with 15 bases left in between. CDR3 amino acids: CASSFAGARRSGANVLTF. CDR3 coding DNA: TGTGCCAGCAGTTTTGCAGGGGCCCGTCGCTCTGGGGCCAACGTCCTGACTTTC.

This clonotype has a handful of counts. This chain connects TRBV19 to TRBJ1-5; possibly TRBD1 for D (6 bases). The V end lost 2 bases, the J end lost 7 bases, and 18 bases lay between the germline ends. Germline values: CDR1 LNHDA, CDR2 SQIVND (reference sequence). There are 16 residues in the CDR3. The CDR3 DNA reads as TGTGCCAGTAGTATAAGGCTCGTGCAGGGGCGGCAGCCCCAGCATTTT. This codes for CASSIRLVQGRQPQHF.

The V call is TRBV20-1, the J call TRBJ2-3; D is undetermined. The CDR3 has 12 residues. Trimming took off 6 bases at V and 6 bases at J, with 13 bases between the two ends. CDR1 is DFQATT, CDR2 SNEGSKA, per germline (reference sequence). CDR3 coding DNA: TGCAGTGCCCCTGGGGTCAGGGATACGCAGTATTTT. Translated: CSAPGVRDTQYF.